This TCR beta chain was captured in a study of regulatory T cells in long-lasting Graves disease. The time point is: persistent/refractory GD, antithyroid drugs over 5 years with positive TRAb. Generation of the TCR library employed RNA extracted from PBMCs. CDR3 regions were amplified by Arm-PCR using iRepertoire HTBI primers to build TCR beta libraries. TCRdb recomputed calls from the multiplex PCR reads with MiXCR, one row per CDR3 protein. The table shows approximately 290,000 distinct CDR3 sequences, with around a fifth occurring only once. This clonotype was detected a few times. Germline assignment: CDR1 SGHRS and CDR2 YFSETQ. CDR3 length: 16 residues. The V gene lost 0 bases and the J gene lost 2 bases, with 15 bases spanning the gap.

This receptor was obtained from a female donor with Graves disease. The sample consisted of peripheral blood mononuclear cells (PBMCs), taken when the disease was refractory, from a patient treated with antithyroid drugs. The chain uses TRBV5-1 and TRBJ2-7; D is uncertain. CDR3 DNA: TGCGCCAGCAGCTTGGCCACCCCACTACCGGCCTACGAGCAGTACTTC. This translates into CASSLATPLPAYEQYF. The full variable domain, completed using reference TRBV5-1 and TRBJ2-7, is KAGVTQTPRYLIKTRGQQVTLSCSPISGHRSVSWYQQTPGQGLQFLFEYFSETQRNKGNFPGRFSGRQFSNSRSEMNVSTLELGDSALYLCASSLATPLPAYEQYFGPGTRLTVT.